The 8 T cell receptor beta chains in this list originate from one sample, sequenced in a study of cytomegalovirus exposure and HLA in healthy donors. 13 Jbeta primers and 60 Vbeta primers were used for the PCR. Some clones are missing from TCRdb's copy, which holds only in-frame ones; the method was immunoSEQ multiplex PCR. The sample records 210,000 or so clones, around 85% being singletons. The sample comprised PBMCs. Every receptor here comes from a human donor in good health.

The J gene is TRBJ2-5, the V gene TRBV6-1; TRBD1 matches 7 bases. The germline gives CDR1 MNHNS, CDR2 SASEGT. Trimming at V came to 2 bases and at J to 5 bases, leaving 5 bases not matched to a gene. The CDR3 length is 14 residues. As DNA, the CDR3 is TGTGCCAGCAGTGAAATTCTGACAGGGGAGACCCAGTACTTC. It is translated as CASSEILTGETQYF.

This clone was detected once. The chain combines TRBV4-2 with TRBJ2-5; 13 bases align to TRBD2. This CDR3 has 16 residues. Germline lookup yields CDR1 LGHNA and CDR2 YNFKEQ. The V gene end was trimmed by 1 base and the J gene end by 6 bases; junction bases not matched to a gene: 5. This CDR3 reads CASSQGLAGGGKTQYF. CDR3 bases: TGTGCCAGCAGCCAAGGACTAGCGGGAGGCGGGAAGACCCAGTACTTC.

The rearrangement uses TRBV7-9 and TRBJ2-5, with D maybe TRBD2 (6 bases). The V gene lost 2 bases and the J gene lost 3 bases, with 13 bases spanning the gap. CDR1 and CDR2 from the germline V gene are SEHNR and FQNEAQ (reference sequence). The CDR3 spans 15 residues. This CDR3 is CASSLITRGKETQYF. Here the CDR3 DNA reads TGTGCCAGCAGCTTAATCACGCGGGGAAAAGAGACCCAGTACTTC. Combining the CDR3 with reference TRBV7-9 and TRBJ2-5 gives the whole variable domain DTGVSQNPRHKITKRGQNVTFRCDPISEHNRLYWYRQTLGQGPEFLTYFQNEAQLEKSRLLSDRFSAERPKGSFSTLEIQRTEQGDSAMYLCASSLITRGKETQYFGPGTRLLVL.

J is TRBJ2-1 and V is TRBV9; 9 bases line up with TRBD2. The germline V gene encodes CDR1 SGDLS and CDR2 YYNGEE. Germline trimming cut 2 bases from V and 5 bases from J; bases unmatched to any gene: 8. This CDR3 is 16 amino acids long. The CDR3 protein is CASSVSPRGGDNEQFF. CDR3 DNA: TGTGCCAGCAGCGTTAGCCCTCGCGGGGGGGACAATGAGCAGTTCTTC.

This clone was picked up a small number of times. The chain joins TRBV29-1 to TRBJ2-1; TRBD1 matches at 7 bases. The CDR3 covers 15 residues. Looked up from germline, CDR1 is SQVTM and CDR2 is ANQGSEA. V lost 4 bases, J lost 6 bases, and 12 bases stayed unmatched. Here the CDR3 reads CSVGVWDRSGNEQFF. In nucleotides, the CDR3 is TGCAGCGTTGGAGTGTGGGACAGATCTGGCAATGAGCAGTTCTTC.

With regard to this clone: Other DNA sequences in the sample encode the same CDR3. The rearrangement uses TRBV7-9 and TRBJ2-7, with TRBD2 identical over 9 bases. The CDR3 spans 15 residues. V dropped 0 bases and J dropped 2; count of bases not matched to a gene: 2. The germline V gene encodes CDR1 SEHNR and CDR2 FQNEAQ (reference sequence). Here the CDR3 DNA reads TGTGCCAGCAGCTTAGCCGCGGGAGGGGCCTACGAGCAGTACTTC. Translating gives CASSLAAGGAYEQYF.

Points on this clone: The junction differs from germline at one of its ends, possibly a read error. Here the CDR3 DNA reads TGTGCTAGCAGCTTAGCGCGGGAGAGGGAGACCCAGTACTTC. This translates into CASSLARERETQYF. The V and J genes are TRBV7-7 and TRBJ2-5, with 7 nucleotides matching TRBD2. The germline gives CDR1 SSHAT, CDR2 FNYEAQ (reference sequence). CDR3 length: 14 amino acids.

About this clone itself: One junction end does not reproduce the germline sequence, and a read error may be involved. This sequence joins TRBV7-9 and TRBJ1-4; D not certain. Germline V gene data show CDR1 as SEHNR and CDR2 as FQNEAQ (reference sequence). The CDR3 is 14 residues long. The DNA for the CDR3 is TGTTCCAGCAGCGGGGTAGCGGGTAATGAAAAACTGTTTTTT. This sequence encodes CSSSGVAGNEKLFF.